Described below is a single T cell receptor (beta chain) sequence and its context. CDR3 length equals 13 residues. Trimming took 5 bases from V and 4 from J, leaving 11 bases between them. Per the original methods: The authors estimated nucleated cell counts from reference gene primer amplification. Here immunoSEQ multiplex PCR was the method, and the copy in TCRdb shows in-frame clones only, minus some. That table gives V, J and clone size, and the DNA gave D and trimming. Found here are tens of thousands of clones, roughly 80% of them singletons; the top ten hold about 19%. This specimen belongs to a study of blood T cell repertoires in COVID-19. The wider study: Researchers got acute and convalescent COVID-19 samples from the United States, Italy and Spain. PBMCs, B-cell-depleted T cells, or T cells provided the cDNA or gDNA that made up the material.

Sequenced input: peripheral blood. The TCR originated in a human donor in a cohort sampled during active COVID-19. The rearrangement joins TRBV12-3 or TRBV12-4 to TRBJ1-2; TRBD1 might be the D (5 bases). This chain's CDR3 is CASSPQGTYGYTF. DNA of the CDR3: TGTGCCAGCAGTCCCCAGGGAACCTATGGCTACACCTTC.